Shown below are 15 T cell receptor beta chains from a single sample sequenced in a study of control samples from healthy donors and cancer patients. Produced via immunoSEQ multiplex PCR; TCRdb's table is partial and in-frame only. The sample holds around 200,000 clones; 91% are singletons and the top ten take about 1.6%. Sequencing was performed on blood. These receptor sequences come from a woman in her 30s in good health.

This chain joins TRBV6-5 and TRBJ2-7; D remains unclear. V was shortened by 2 bases and J by 3 bases, with 8 bases between the two germline ends. Germline V CDR1 and CDR2: MNHEY, SVGAGI. The CDR3 has 13 residues. The CDR3 is CASSYPPRYEQYF. CDR3 DNA sequence: TGTGCCAGCAGTTACCCACCTCGCTACGAGCAGTACTTC.

The rearrangement joins TRBV7-2 to TRBJ1-4, with a weak D call TRBD1 (5 bases). V dropped 3 bases and J dropped 8 bases, with 13 bases sitting between them. The CDR3 sequence is 14 residues long. Germline V gene lookup returns CDR1 SGHTA and CDR2 FQGNSA. CDR3 nucleotide sequence: TGTGCCAGCAGCTTCCCAGGGAGCGGGGAAAAACTGTTTTTT. It is translated as CASSFPGSGEKLFF.

This chain connects TRBV5-1 to TRBJ2-2; D not certain. Trimming shortened V by 2 bases and J by 0 bases, and 11 bases separated the two germline ends. The CDR3 covers 16 residues. Germline V gene sequence: CDR1 SGHRS, CDR2 YFSETQ. The CDR3 nucleotides read TGCGCCAGCAGCTTAGGCAGAAATGCGAACACCGGGGAGCTGTTTTTT. This gives the protein CASSLGRNANTGELFF.

V usage is TRBV6-4 and J usage is TRBJ2-1, with D possibly being TRBD2 (5 bases). Trimming stripped 0 bases from V and 8 bases from J, with 8 bases between. This CDR3 comprises 13 residues. CDR1 is MRHNA and CDR2 is SNTAGT in the germline V gene. The CDR3 loop is CASSDSLAHEQFF. CDR3 nucleotides: TGTGCCAGCAGTGACTCCCTAGCACATGAGCAGTTCTTC.

This clone was detected once. The V gene is TRBV29-1, the J gene TRBJ2-6; possibly TRBD1 for D (6 bases). Germline V gene data show CDR1 as SQVTM and CDR2 as ANQGSEA. V gave up 5 bases and J gave up 0 bases, with 11 bases separating them. The CDR3 extends over 15 amino acids. The CDR3 nucleotides are TGCAGCGTTACAGGGAAGGGCTCTGGGGCCAACGTCCTGACTTTC. Encoded protein: CSVTGKGSGANVLTF.

The rearrangement links TRBV18 to TRBJ1-2, with TRBD1 identical over 8 bases. V shed 1 base and J 8 bases; nucleotides not matched to a gene: 6. The CDR3 length is 14 residues. In germline, CDR1 is KGHSH, CDR2 LQKENI. CDR3 protein: CASSPRDRGEGYTF. The CDR3 coding sequence is TGTGCCAGCTCACCACGCGACAGGGGAGAAGGCTACACCTTC.

The genes are TRBV1 and TRBJ2-5; TRBD2, the D gene given by the table, was not confirmed from the DNA. TRBV1 is recorded as a pseudogene. CDR3 size: 18 residues. The CDR3 protein is CTSSQGLLAGSYQETQYF. The DNA for the CDR3 is TGCACCAGCAGCCAGGGCCTCCTAGCGGGGAGTTACCAAGAGACCCAGTACTTC.

This sequence joins TRBV6-5 and TRBJ2-2; TRBD2 matches 11 bases. Germline CDR1 reads MNHEY; CDR2 reads SVGAGI. CDR3 length: 14 amino acids. The trim removed 5 bases at V and 5 bases at J, leaving 1 base unmatched. The CDR3 nucleotides read TGTGCCAGCAGTACTAGCGGGAGTACCGGGGAGCTGTTTTTT. Translated, it gives CASSTSGSTGELFF.

The J gene is TRBJ2-7, the V gene TRBV6-2 or TRBV6-3; D remains ambiguous. V lost 8 bases, J lost 6 bases, and 14 bases lay in between. Germline-derived CDR1 and CDR2 are MNHEY and SVGEGT. This CDR3 spans 12 amino acids. The CDR3 protein is CASGRMVSEQYF. CDR3 nucleotide sequence: TGTGCCAGCGGCCGCATGGTTTCCGAGCAGTACTTC.

This clone was observed a single time. The chain has TRBV19 and TRBJ1-6; a possible D gene is TRBD1 (6 bases). V was pared by 10 bases and J by 7 bases, with 14 bases between. CDR1 LNHDA and CDR2 SQIVND come from the germline V gene (reference sequence). This CDR3 has 13 amino acids. CDR3 residues: CATHRQANSPLHF. The CDR3 bases are TGTGCCACCCACCGACAGGCAAATTCACCCCTCCACTTT.

This clone was detected only once. V usage is TRBV28 and J usage is TRBJ1-2; 11 bases map to TRBD1. The germline V gene encodes CDR1 MDHEN and CDR2 SYDVKM. The junction had 4 bases not matched to a gene; V was cut back by 6 bases and J by 4 bases. The length of the CDR3 is 14 residues. The CDR3 DNA follows: TGTGCCAGCAGCCGGGACAGGGGGATCTATGGCTACACCTTC. Its protein product is CASSRDRGIYGYTF.

This chain links TRBV6-5 with TRBJ1-1, with 8 bases lining up with TRBD1. Germline V gene data show CDR1 as MNHEY and CDR2 as SVGAGI. J lost 1 base, V lost 4 bases, and 2 bases had no gene match. The CDR3 is 14 amino acids. The CDR3 is CASSSGTGNTEAFF. The CDR3 coding sequence is TGTGCCAGCAGTTCCGGGACAGGGAACACTGAAGCTTTCTTT.

The CDR3 reads CATSRDITGGNTEAFF. The CDR3 coding sequence is TGTGCCACCAGCAGAGATATTACAGGGGGGAACACTGAAGCTTTCTTT. The rearrangement joins TRBV15 to TRBJ1-1, with 8 bases identical to TRBD1. CDR3 length: 16 amino acids. Germline V gene lookup returns CDR1 LNHNV and CDR2 YYDKDF (reference sequence). V was clipped by 0 bases and J by 1 base; unmatched bases: 4.

This chain uses TRBV3-1 (or the pseudogene TRBV3-2) with TRBJ1-1; tentatively, D is TRBD1 (6 bases). V was trimmed by 5 bases and J by 4 bases, leaving 8 bases between them. Germline V gene lookup returns CDR1 LGHDT and CDR2 YNNKEL (reference sequence). CDR3 length: 12 residues. The CDR3: CASSRGITEAFF. The CDR3 DNA reads TGTGCCAGCAGCAGGGGGATCACTGAAGCTTTCTTT.

V usage is TRBV18 and J usage is TRBJ2-7; maybe TRBD1 (6 bases). Looked up from germline, CDR1 is KGHSH and CDR2 is LQKENI. This CDR3 spans 13 amino acids. Trimming left V 6 bases short and J 0 bases short, with 9 bases between. CDR3: CASSDRSSYEQYF. The CDR3 DNA is TGTGCCAGCTCCGACAGGAGCTCCTACGAGCAGTACTTC.